This is a list of T cell receptor beta chains from one sample in a study of cytomegalovirus exposure and HLA in healthy donors. The repertoire was sequenced with immunoSEQ multiplex PCR; TCRdb's copy has only in-frame clones and lacks some. The top ten clones hold roughly a tenth of a sample with 150,000 or so clones, roughly 84% of them seen once. Source material: PBMCs. Source of these receptors: a man younger than 45 in good health and CMV-seropositive. Each CDR3 is given with its conserved first and last residue. Each record gives: D gene, V gene, clone size, J gene, CDR3 protein, CDR3 DNA. The D gene is left open where the match is weak. Not all rows give a size; the values are once, few, many and, for expanded clones, a class.

D: TRBD2; V: TRBV10-3; size: -; J: TRBJ2-3; CDR3: CAISGGRVDTDTQYF; DNA: TGTGCCATCAGTGGAGGGAGGGTGGACACAGATACGCAGTATTTT
D: -; V: TRBV5-1; size: -; J: TRBJ2-6; CDR3: CASSSLSSGANVLTF; DNA: TGCGCCAGCAGCTCCCTATCCTCTGGGGCCAACGTCCTGACTTTC
D: -; V: TRBV7-9; size: -; J: TRBJ2-7; CDR3: CASSLSVGQGEQYF; DNA: TGTGCCAGCAGCTTATCGGTGGGGCAGGGGGAGCAGTACTTC
D: -; V: TRBV9; size: -; J: TRBJ2-7; CDR3: CASSVGPYRDYEQYF; DNA: TGTGCCAGCAGCGTAGGGCCGTACAGGGACTACGAGCAGTACTTC
D: -; V: TRBV6-5; size: few; J: TRBJ2-3; CDR3: CASRPPGADTQYF; DNA: TGTGCCAGCAGACCGCCAGGGGCAGATACGCAGTATTTT
D: TRBD1; V: TRBV28; size: -; J: TRBJ1-2; CDR3: CASTPGQGNYGYTF; DNA: TGTGCCAGCACTCCGGGACAGGGAAACTATGGCTACACCTTC
D: TRBD2; V: TRBV4-1; size: -; J: TRBJ2-3; CDR3: CASSQDPGGMPDTQYF; DNA: TGCGCCAGCAGCCAAGACCCGGGGGGAATGCCTGATACGCAGTATTTT
D: TRBD2; V: TRBV28; size: -; J: TRBJ2-1; CDR3: CASKRAGVSNEQFF; DNA: TGTGCCAGTAAAAGAGCGGGAGTTTCCAATGAGCAGTTCTTC
D: TRBD1; V: TRBV2; size: once; J: TRBJ1-4; CDR3: CASRQQGPGEKLFF; DNA: TGTGCCAGCAGGCAACAGGGGCCTGGTGAAAAACTGTTTTTT
D: -; V: TRBV4-1; size: -; J: TRBJ1-5; CDR3: CASSQGSRAQPQHF; DNA: TGCGCCAGCAGCCAAGGAAGCAGGGCTCAGCCCCAGCATTTT
D: -; V: TRBV4-1; size: -; J: TRBJ1-2; CDR3: CASSQPGTRTGYTF; DNA: TGCGCCAGCAGCCAACCGGGGACTCGGACGGGCTACACCTTC
D: -; V: TRBV10-3; size: -; J: TRBJ1-6; CDR3: CAIGSGNPLHF; DNA: TGTGCCATCGGTAGCGGGAATCCCCTCCACTTT
D: TRBD2; V: TRBV7-9; size: once; J: TRBJ2-5; CDR3: CASRQTGLAEETQYF; DNA: TGTGCCAGCAGACAAACGGGACTAGCGGAAGAGACCCAGTACTTC
D: TRBD1; V: TRBV5-4; size: -; J: TRBJ2-1; CDR3: CASSFGTGIYNEQFF; DNA: TGTGCCAGCAGCTTTGGGACAGGGATTTACAATGAGCAGTTCTTC
D: -; V: TRBV5-1; size: few; J: TRBJ2-3; CDR3: CASSLTGAGGQDTQYF; DNA: TGCGCCAGCAGCCTTACCGGGGCCGGGGGGCAGGATACGCAGTATTTT
D: -; V: TRBV13; size: -; J: TRBJ1-4; CDR3: CASSSSRNSNEKLFF; DNA: TGTGCCAGCAGCAGTAGCCGGAATTCTAATGAAAAACTGTTTTTT
D: TRBD2; V: TRBV7-9; size: -; J: TRBJ2-1; CDR3: CASSLIAGGSAGQFF; DNA: TGTGCCAGCAGCCTTATAGCGGGGGGCTCCGCTGGGCAGTTCTTC